Listed here are 31 T cell receptor beta chains from one sample, sequenced in a study of blood T cell repertoires in COVID-19. Profiled with immunoSEQ multiplex PCR; TCRdb holds only in-frame clones, not every one. The repertoire consists of approximately 310,000 clones, with 80% to 90% occurring once and the leading ten covering 1%. Sequenced sample: peripheral blood. The receptors derive from a man aged 50 to 59 with active or convalescent COVID-19.

This clone appeared a few times. The chain links TRBV21-1 to TRBJ2-5; the D call TRBD1 from the table was never checked on the DNA. TRBV21-1 is designated a pseudogene. The CDR3 has 18 amino acids. The CDR3 loop reads CASSIPKWAGDIQETQYF. The CDR3 DNA reads TGTGCCAGCAGCATACCGAAGTGGGCCGGGGACATCCAAGAGACCCAGTACTTC.

This chain uses TRBV9 with TRBJ1-6; TRBD1 is a possible D gene (5 bases). V was clipped by 6 bases and J by 6 bases, with 13 bases between them. This CDR3 comprises 14 residues. Germline CDR1 reads SGDLS; CDR2 reads YYNGEE. This CDR3 reads CASTSGGGNSPLHF. In nucleotides, the CDR3 is TGTGCCAGCACCAGTGGGGGAGGTAATTCACCCCTCCACTTT.

This chain uses TRBV20-1 with TRBJ2-6, with D tentatively TRBD2 (6 bases). The V end lost 3 bases, the J end lost 0 bases, and 15 bases lay between the germline ends. This CDR3 is 17 amino acids long. Per germline, CDR1 DFQATT and CDR2 SNEGSKA (reference sequence). The CDR3 DNA follows: TGCAGTGCTAGTAGGGCGGGGCAAAGCTCTGGGGCCAACGTCCTGACTTTC. It codes for CSASRAGQSSGANVLTF.

V and J are TRBV9 and TRBJ1-2, with 8 bases identical to TRBD1. Unmatched junction bases numbered 6, after V lost 0 bases and J lost 5 bases. Germline assignment: CDR1 SGDLS and CDR2 YYNGEE. The CDR3 contains 15 residues. CDR3 residues: CASSVAPGGAYGYTF. The CDR3 nucleotides read TGTGCCAGCAGCGTAGCTCCAGGGGGCGCATATGGCTACACCTTC.

This rearrangement joins TRBV7-8 to TRBJ2-3; D perhaps matches TRBD2 (7 bases). The CDR3 totals 15 residues. Trimming pared 7 bases from V and 5 bases from J, leaving 19 bases between. Per the germline V gene, CDR1 is SGHVS and CDR2 is FQNEAQ. Here the CDR3 DNA reads TGTGCCAGCACACCATGGGGGGGCGTTGGAGATACGCAGTATTTT. Its protein product is CASTPWGGVGDTQYF.

The chain employs TRBV2 and TRBJ1-4; D unresolved. This CDR3 has 15 residues. Deletions cut 4 bases from V and 6 bases from J, with 15 bases between. Germline assignment: CDR1 SNHLY and CDR2 FYNNEI. CDR3 nucleotide sequence: TGTGCCAGCAGTGGTCGGGAATGGACGTATGAAAAACTGTTTTTT. Its translation is CASSGREWTYEKLFF.

The chain joins TRBV14 to TRBJ2-7; D gene ambiguous. Germline V lookup: CDR1 SGHDN, CDR2 FVKESK. The CDR3 extends over 15 amino acids. V was trimmed by 0 bases and J by 0 bases, leaving 9 bases between them. The CDR3 here is CASSQDHWSSYEQYF. CDR3 coding DNA: TGTGCCAGCAGCCAAGACCACTGGAGCTCCTACGAGCAGTACTTC.

J is TRBJ1-5 and V is TRBV7-2; D is undetermined. Germline V lookup: CDR1 SGHTA, CDR2 FQGNSA. The CDR3 loop spans 13 amino acids. Trimming removed 5 bases at V and 2 bases at J, with 7 bases between. CDR3 amino acids: CASSGEGNQPQHF. The CDR3 bases are TGTGCCAGCAGCGGGGAGGGCAATCAGCCCCAGCATTTT. The full variable domain, in which reference TRBV7-2 and TRBJ1-5 provide the parts outside the CDR3, is GAGVSQSPSNKVTEKGKDVELRCDPISGHTALYWYRQSLGQGLEFLIYFQGNSAPDKSGLPSDRFSAERTGGSVSTLTIQRTQQEDSAVYLCASSGEGNQPQHFGDGTRLSIL.

The chain links TRBV7-9 to TRBJ2-1; 14 nucleotides align to TRBD2. Looked up from germline, CDR1 is SEHNR and CDR2 is FQNEAQ (reference sequence). V lost 5 bases, J lost 8 bases, and 5 bases stayed unmatched. This CDR3 contains 15 residues. For the CDR3, the DNA is TGTGCCAGCAGCCGACCGGGACTAGCGGGGGATGAGCAGTTCTTC. It is translated as CASSRPGLAGDEQFF.

This clone was seen a single time. The chain links TRBV28 to TRBJ2-7; 12 bases are shared with TRBD2. Germline loops: CDR1 MDHEN, CDR2 SYDVKM. The CDR3 loop spans 18 amino acids. V lost 5 bases to trimming and J lost 0 bases; unmatched junction nucleotides: 11. Here the CDR3 reads CASSRVGLAGGFSYEQYF. For the CDR3, the DNA is TGTGCCAGCAGTCGAGTGGGACTAGCGGGTGGTTTCTCCTACGAGCAGTACTTC.

Worth noting for this clone: In the same sample, other DNA sequences code for this CDR3. This chain joins TRBV5-4 and TRBJ1-1, with D possibly matching TRBD1 (6 bases). Trimming took off 4 bases at V and 1 base at J, with 8 bases between the two ends. This CDR3 has 13 amino acids. CDR1 is SGHNT and CDR2 is YYREEE in the germline V gene (reference sequence). CDR3 sequence: CASSMDRNTEAFF. CDR3 nucleotides: TGTGCCAGCAGCATGGACAGGAACACTGAAGCTTTCTTT. The full variable domain, in which reference TRBV5-4 and TRBJ1-1 provide the parts outside the CDR3, is ETGVTQSPTHLIKTRGQQVTLRCSSQSGHNTVSWYQQALGQGPQFIFQYYREEENGRGNFPPRFSGLQFPNYSSELNVNALELDDSALYLCASSMDRNTEAFFGQGTRLTVV.

The chain is built from TRBV28 and TRBJ2-5, with TRBD2 as a possible D gene (5 bases). Germline V gene data show CDR1 as MDHEN and CDR2 as SYDVKM. V lost 4 bases to trimming and J lost 2 bases, with 8 bases between them. The CDR3 has 13 residues. The CDR3 coding sequence is TGTGCCAGCAGTTCCGGGATACAAGAGACCCAGTACTTC. It specifies CASSSGIQETQYF.

J is TRBJ2-5 and V is TRBV6-2 or TRBV6-3, with a possible D match to TRBD1 (6 bases). Per the germline V gene, CDR1 is MNHEY and CDR2 is SVGEGT. V shed 4 bases and J shed 7 bases, with 16 bases lying between them. The CDR3 consists of 14 residues. The CDR3: CASSSGDLSGTQYF. The CDR3 bases are TGTGCCAGCAGTTCAGGGGACCTCAGTGGGACCCAGTACTTC.

The V gene is TRBV7-9, the J gene TRBJ1-1; 9 bases align to TRBD1. The CDR3 runs 15 residues. Germline CDR1 SEHNR, CDR2 FQNEAQ (reference sequence). Germline trimming cut 4 bases from V and 1 base from J; bases unmatched to any gene: 4. The CDR3, as DNA: TGTGCCAGCAGCTCACGGGACAGGGAGAACACTGAAGCTTTCTTT. Translating gives CASSSRDRENTEAFF.

V gene TRBV4-1 combines with J gene TRBJ2-7, with 9 bases identical to TRBD1. CDR1 and CDR2 from the germline V gene are MGHRA and YSYEKL. V lost 0 bases to trimming and J lost 2 bases; unmatched junction nucleotides: 5. This CDR3 has 16 residues. The CDR3 nucleotides are TGCGCCAGCAGCCAAGATCAGGGACAGGGACCCTACGAGCAGTACTTC. As protein: CASSQDQGQGPYEQYF.

This chain connects TRBV4-2 to TRBJ2-5; D is perhaps TRBD1 (6 bases). Germline V gene sequence: CDR1 LGHNA, CDR2 YNFKEQ. The V end was cut by 4 bases, the J end by 5 bases, with 17 bases between. The CDR3 extends over 15 amino acids. DNA for the CDR3: TGTGCCAGCAGCCTACGAAGGACAGCGGAGGAGACCCAGTACTTC. Translation gives CASSLRRTAEETQYF.

The chain links TRBV28 to TRBJ1-2, with a weak D call TRBD1 (5 bases). CDR1 and CDR2 from the germline V gene are MDHEN and SYDVKM. Trimming removed 6 bases from V and 4 bases from J, with 21 bases in between. This CDR3 has 16 amino acids. The CDR3, as DNA: TGTGCCAGCAGGATGTTACCTGGACAACACCTCTATGGCTACACCTTC. It specifies CASRMLPGQHLYGYTF.

V is TRBV5-1 and J is TRBJ2-1; TRBD2 is a possible D gene (5 bases). The germline V gene has CDR1 SGHRS and CDR2 YFSETQ. The V end lost 5 bases, the J end lost 15 bases, and 18 bases lay between the germline ends. There are 12 residues in the CDR3. CDR3 in DNA: TGCGCCAGCAGACCCGGGGAAGGGATGCCGTTCTTC. Its translation is CASRPGEGMPFF.

This clone was observed a single time. The V and J genes are TRBV7-3 and TRBJ2-3; TRBD1 agrees at 12 bases. The germline V gene has CDR1 SGHTA and CDR2 FQGTGA. The CDR3 sequence is 15 residues long. The V segment lost 4 bases and the J segment 6 bases; nucleotides outside the gene matches: 5. CDR3 DNA: TGTGCCAGCAGCTCGATGGGGACAGGGGGCGATACGCAGTATTTT. Translation: CASSSMGTGGDTQYF. The entire variable domain, with the rest obtained from reference TRBV7-3 and TRBJ2-3, is as follows: GAGVSQTPSNKVTEKGKYVELRCDPISGHTALYWYRQSLGQGPEFLIYFQGTGAADDSGLPNDRFFAVRPEGSVSTLKIQRTERGDSAVYLCASSSMGTGGDTQYFGPGTRLTVL.

This clone was recorded once. The V and J genes are TRBV3-1 (or the pseudogene TRBV3-2) and TRBJ1-2, with 8 bases aligning to TRBD1. This CDR3 has 19 residues. Germline V gene data show CDR1 as LGHDT and CDR2 as YNNKEL (reference sequence). J gave up 8 bases and V 0 bases, and 20 bases lay outside the gene matches. CDR3 in amino acids: CASSQDEFAWGTGRGGYTF. The CDR3 bases are TGTGCCAGCAGCCAAGATGAATTTGCTTGGGGGACAGGCCGTGGGGGCTACACCTTC.

The chain is built from TRBV28 and TRBJ1-4, with D perhaps TRBD1 (6 bases). CDR1 is MDHEN, CDR2 SYDVKM, per germline. Trimming removed 4 bases at V and 7 bases at J, with 22 bases between. The CDR3 runs 17 residues. The CDR3 sequence: CASSSLLLGGRSEKLFF. The CDR3 DNA reads TGTGCCAGCAGTTCCCTCCTCTTGGGGGGGCGGTCTGAAAAACTGTTTTTT. Full variable domain (missing parts from reference TRBV28 and TRBJ1-4): DVKVTQSSRYLVKRTGEKVFLECVQDMDHENMFWYRQDPGLGLRLIYFSYDVKMKEKGDIPEGYSVSREKKERFSLILESASTNQTSMYLCASSSLLLGGRSEKLFFGSGTQLSVL.

V gene TRBV6-5 combines with J gene TRBJ1-2; D is perhaps TRBD1 (6 bases). This CDR3 contains 14 residues. Trimming took 4 bases from V and 8 from J, leaving 17 bases between them. Germline CDR1 and CDR2: MNHEY and SVGAGI. Written as DNA, the CDR3 is TGTGCCAGCAGTTTCGAATTTGGGGGGGGCGGCTACACCTTC. Translation gives CASSFEFGGGGYTF.

For the CDR3, the DNA is TGTGCCATCGTACCCTACTCTGGAAACACCATATATTTT. Amino acid sequence: CAIVPYSGNTIYF. This chain uses TRBV28 with TRBJ1-3, with no clear D. V was cut by 10 bases and J by 0 bases, with 10 bases left in between. Germline assignment: CDR1 MDHEN and CDR2 SYDVKM. The CDR3 covers 13 residues.

This clone was recorded a few times. The rearrangement links TRBV24-1 to TRBJ2-2; D uncertain. This CDR3 has 14 residues. Trimming pared 1 base from V and 7 bases from J, leaving 9 bases between. The germline CDR1 and CDR2 sequences are KGHDR and SFDVKD. This CDR3 is CATSDLAPGGELFF. DNA for the CDR3: TGTGCCACCAGTGATTTAGCCCCGGGCGGGGAGCTGTTTTTT.

The rearrangement uses TRBV6-2 or TRBV6-3 and TRBJ1-6; D gene ambiguous. V gave up 6 bases and J gave up 5 bases, with 14 bases separating them. The CDR3 contains 15 residues. CDR1 MNHEY and CDR2 SVGEGT come from the germline V gene. The CDR3 DNA reads TGTGCCAGCAGCCGGATCTCCGGGGATAATTCACCCCTCCACTTT. Translating gives CASSRISGDNSPLHF.

The rearrangement joins TRBV19 to TRBJ1-1, with D perhaps matching TRBD1 (5 bases). Trimming took 6 bases from V and 5 from J, leaving 13 bases between them. The V gene's germline CDR1 is LNHDA and CDR2 SQIVND (reference sequence). There are 13 residues in the CDR3. CDR3 sequence reads: CASSQKGATEAFF. CDR3 DNA: TGTGCCAGTAGCCAAAAAGGGGCGACTGAAGCTTTCTTT.

This chain links TRBV11-2 with TRBJ1-6, with D perhaps matching TRBD1 (6 bases). Germline-derived CDR1 and CDR2 are SGHAT and FQNNGV. The CDR3 covers 14 residues. The V end was cut by 4 bases, the J end by 9 bases, with 13 bases between. For the CDR3, the DNA is TGTGCCAGCAGCTCACACAGGGAGGGTTCACCCCTCCACTTT. Translated: CASSSHREGSPLHF.

As regards this clone: This sample also contains other DNA sequences that code for the same CDR3. CDR3 in DNA: TGTGCCAGCAGCTTAGCCGGACAGGGGGCGGGGGAGACCCAGTACTTC. Residues: CASSLAGQGAGETQYF. V is TRBV7-6 and J is TRBJ2-5, with 11 nucleotides matching TRBD1. CDR1 and CDR2 (germline): SGHVS, FNYEAQ. The CDR3 runs to 16 residues. The V gene end was trimmed by 0 bases and the J gene end by 5 bases; junction bases not matched to a gene: 5.

CDR3 bases: TGTGCCAGCAGTTGGGCAGGGGGCTCTGGGGCCAACGTCCTGACTTTC. Translation: CASSWAGGSGANVLTF. The chain carries TRBV27 and TRBJ2-6, with 7 bases fitting TRBD1. This CDR3 has 16 residues. V was clipped by 4 bases and J by 0 bases; unmatched bases: 3. Germline V gene sequence: CDR1 MNHEY, CDR2 SMNVEV (reference sequence).

This chain joins TRBV6-5 and TRBJ2-1; 10 bases are a match to TRBD2. The ends lost 2 bases at V and 14 bases at J; junction bases unmatched: 6. Per germline, CDR1 MNHEY and CDR2 SVGAGI. The CDR3 spans 13 residues. The CDR3 loop reads CASSYQSGGVKFF. For the CDR3, the DNA is TGTGCCAGCAGTTACCAAAGCGGGGGGGTTAAGTTCTTC.

CDR3 DNA: TGTGCCAGCAGCGCTACCGGGACTAGCGGGACGAATGAGCAGTTCTTC. Amino acid sequence: CASSATGTSGTNEQFF. This chain links TRBV7-3 with TRBJ2-1, with TRBD2 identical over 13 bases. Looked up from germline, CDR1 is SGHTA and CDR2 is FQGTGA. V lost 5 bases to trimming and J lost 7 bases; unmatched junction nucleotides: 8. The CDR3 is made up of 16 amino acids.